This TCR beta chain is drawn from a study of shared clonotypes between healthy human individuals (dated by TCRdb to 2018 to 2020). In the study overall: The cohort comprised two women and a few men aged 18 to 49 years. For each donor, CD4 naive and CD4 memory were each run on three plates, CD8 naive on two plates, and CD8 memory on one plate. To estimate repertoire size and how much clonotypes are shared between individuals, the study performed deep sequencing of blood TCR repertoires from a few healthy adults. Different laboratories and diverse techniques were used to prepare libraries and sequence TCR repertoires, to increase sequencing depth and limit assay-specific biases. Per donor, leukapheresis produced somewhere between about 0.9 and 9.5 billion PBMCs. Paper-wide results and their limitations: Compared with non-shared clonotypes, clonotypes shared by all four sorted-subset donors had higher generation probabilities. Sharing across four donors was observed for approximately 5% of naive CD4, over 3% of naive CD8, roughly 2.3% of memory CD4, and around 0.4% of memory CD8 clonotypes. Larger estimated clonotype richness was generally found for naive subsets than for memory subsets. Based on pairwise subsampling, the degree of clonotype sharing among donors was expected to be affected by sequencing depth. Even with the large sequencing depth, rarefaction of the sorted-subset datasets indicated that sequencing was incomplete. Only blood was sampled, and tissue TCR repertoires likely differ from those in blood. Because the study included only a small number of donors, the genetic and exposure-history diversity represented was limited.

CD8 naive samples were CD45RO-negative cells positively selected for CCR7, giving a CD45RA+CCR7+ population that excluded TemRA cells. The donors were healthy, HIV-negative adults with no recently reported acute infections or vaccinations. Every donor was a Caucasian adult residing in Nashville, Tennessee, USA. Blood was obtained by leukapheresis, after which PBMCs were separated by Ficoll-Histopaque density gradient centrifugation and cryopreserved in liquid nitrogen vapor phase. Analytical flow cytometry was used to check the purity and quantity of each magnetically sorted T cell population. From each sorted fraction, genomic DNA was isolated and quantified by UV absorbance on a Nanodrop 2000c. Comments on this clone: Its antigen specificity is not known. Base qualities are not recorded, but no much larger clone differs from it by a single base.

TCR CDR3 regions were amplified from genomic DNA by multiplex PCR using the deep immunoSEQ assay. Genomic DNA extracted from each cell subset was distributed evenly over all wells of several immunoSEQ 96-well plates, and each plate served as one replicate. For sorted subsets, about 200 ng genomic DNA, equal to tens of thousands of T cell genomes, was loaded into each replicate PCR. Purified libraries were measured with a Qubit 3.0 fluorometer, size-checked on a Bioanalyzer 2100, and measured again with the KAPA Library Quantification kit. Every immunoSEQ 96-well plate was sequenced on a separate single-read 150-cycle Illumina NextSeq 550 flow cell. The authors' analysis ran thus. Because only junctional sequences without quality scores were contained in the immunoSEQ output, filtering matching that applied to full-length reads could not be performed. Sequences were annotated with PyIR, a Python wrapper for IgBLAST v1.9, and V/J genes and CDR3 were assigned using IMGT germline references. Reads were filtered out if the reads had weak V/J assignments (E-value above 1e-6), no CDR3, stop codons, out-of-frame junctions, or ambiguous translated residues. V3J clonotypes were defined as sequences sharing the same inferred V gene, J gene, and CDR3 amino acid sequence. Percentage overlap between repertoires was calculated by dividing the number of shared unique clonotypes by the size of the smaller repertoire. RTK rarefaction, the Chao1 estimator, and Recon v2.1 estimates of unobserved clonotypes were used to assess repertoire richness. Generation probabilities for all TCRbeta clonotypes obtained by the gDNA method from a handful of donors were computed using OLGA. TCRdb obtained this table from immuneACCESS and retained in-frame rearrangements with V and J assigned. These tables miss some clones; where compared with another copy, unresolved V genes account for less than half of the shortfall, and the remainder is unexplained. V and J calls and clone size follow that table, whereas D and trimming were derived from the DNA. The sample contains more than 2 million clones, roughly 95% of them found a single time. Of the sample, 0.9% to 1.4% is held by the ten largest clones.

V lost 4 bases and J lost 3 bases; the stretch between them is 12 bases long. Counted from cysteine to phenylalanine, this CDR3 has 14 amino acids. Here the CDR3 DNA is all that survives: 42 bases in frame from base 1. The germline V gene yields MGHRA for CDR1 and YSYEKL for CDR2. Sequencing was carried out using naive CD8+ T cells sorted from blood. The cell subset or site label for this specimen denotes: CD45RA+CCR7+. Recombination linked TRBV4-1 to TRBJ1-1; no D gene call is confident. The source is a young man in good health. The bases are TGCGCCAGCAGCCGAGAGGGCCAGGACACTGAAGCTTTCTTT. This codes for CASSREGQDTEAFF.